One sample yielded the 2 T cell receptor beta chains listed below, sequenced in a study of T cells in Graves' hyperthyroidism and ophthalmopathy. Amplification targeted TCR beta CDR3 regions from RNA transcripts. Using the HTBI primer set, a first-round RT-PCR was run on the TCR CDR3. TCRdb called the multiplex PCR reads again in MiXCR, with one record for every CDR3 protein. The data hold under 800,000 distinct CDR3 sequences, with about 14% observed a single time. The sequenced sample consisted of blood. These receptors came from a woman between 18 and 29 years old with Graves' hyperthyroidism.

This clonotype has more than one count but fewer than ten. V gene TRBV7-3 combines with J gene TRBJ2-4; 15 positions match TRBD2. CDR1 and CDR2 from the germline V gene are SGHTA and FQGTGA. The CDR3 loop spans 16 amino acids. Unmatched junction bases numbered 6, after V lost 5 bases and J lost 7 bases. The CDR3 loop is CASSPGLAGGGNIQYF. The CDR3 DNA reads as TGTGCCAGCAGCCCGGGACTAGCGGGAGGAGGGAACATTCAGTACTTC.

Remarks on this clonotype: Likely a read error: the CDR3 ends without its conserved phenylalanine or tryptophan. The CDR3 spells CASNPLGGWETQYL. The CDR3 nucleotides read TGTGCCAGTAACCCCTTAGGGGGCTGGGAGACCCAGTACCTC. J is TRBJ2-5 and V is TRBV19; 7 nucleotides line up with TRBD1. With V trimmed by 7 bases and J by 5 bases, 10 bases remained unmatched. Germline V gene lookup returns CDR1 LNHDA and CDR2 SQIVND (reference sequence). The CDR3 contains 14 residues.